A selection of T cell receptor beta chains follows, all from one sample in a study of CD4 T cells in relation to SARS-CoV-2 and coronaviruses. Only in-frame clones appear in the TCRdb table, and some are missing; sequencing was by immunoSEQ multiplex PCR. The data contain around 20,000 clones, approximately 80% of them singletons. Antigen specificity for these receptors is unknown. The sequencing sample was made of CD4+ T cells from PBMCs, cultured in vitro. Receptors originate from a human donor in good health. Each CDR3 is given with its conserved first and last residue. The order of the fields is D gene, clone size, J gene, V gene, CDR3 DNA, CDR3 protein. D genes are given only for firm matches. The size of a clone is reported for some rows only, either as once, few or many, or as a class for expanded clones.

d_gene: TRBD1; abundance: -; j_gene: TRBJ2-3; v_gene: TRBV11-3; CDR3nt: TGTGCCAGCAGCCCCGGGACAGGGGTCGGTGAAGATACGCAGTATTTT; CDR3aa: CASSPGTGVGEDTQYF
d_gene: -; abundance: -; j_gene: TRBJ2-3; v_gene: TRBV9; CDR3nt: TGTGCCAGCAGCGTAGGTATCCTCACAGATACGCAGTATTTT; CDR3aa: CASSVGILTDTQYF
d_gene: -; abundance: -; j_gene: TRBJ1-1; v_gene: TRBV30; CDR3nt: TGTGCCTGGTCATCGGGCGGAAGCACTGAAGCTTTCTTT; CDR3aa: CAWSSGGSTEAFF
d_gene: TRBD1; abundance: -; j_gene: TRBJ2-5; v_gene: TRBV11-2; CDR3nt: TGTGCCAGCAGCTGGACAGGGGAGGAGACCCAGTACTTC; CDR3aa: CASSWTGEETQYF
d_gene: -; abundance: -; j_gene: TRBJ2-2; v_gene: TRBV11-3; CDR3nt: TGTGCCAGCAGCCAGGAGGGCAGCGGGGAGCTGTTTTTT; CDR3aa: CASSQEGSGELFF
d_gene: -; abundance: -; j_gene: TRBJ2-7; v_gene: TRBV21-1; CDR3nt: TGTGCCAGCAGCTCCTTAGGACGTTACTCCTACGAGCAGTACTTC; CDR3aa: CASSSLGRYSYEQYF
d_gene: TRBD1; abundance: -; j_gene: TRBJ1-2; v_gene: TRBV18; CDR3nt: TGTGCCAGCTCACCGTCGACAGGGAACTATGGCTACACCTTC; CDR3aa: CASSPSTGNYGYTF
d_gene: TRBD1; abundance: few; j_gene: TRBJ1-6; v_gene: TRBV6-6; CDR3nt: TGTGCCAGCAACCCGACAGGGAACGGTAATTCACCCCTCCACTTT; CDR3aa: CASNPTGNGNSPLHF
d_gene: TRBD2; abundance: -; j_gene: TRBJ2-7; v_gene: TRBV6-1; CDR3nt: TGTGCCAGCAGTGAATCCGGGGGGACCTCCTACGAGCAGTACTTC; CDR3aa: CASSESGGTSYEQYF
d_gene: -; abundance: once; j_gene: TRBJ2-7; v_gene: TRBV28; CDR3nt: TGTGCCAGCACCCCGGGACAAGTCTACGAGCAGTACTTC; CDR3aa: CASTPGQVYEQYF
d_gene: -; abundance: -; j_gene: TRBJ2-1; v_gene: TRBV7-2; CDR3nt: TGTGCCAGCAGCCCACTAGCTACAACGGCCAATGAGCAGTTCTTC; CDR3aa: CASSPLATTANEQFF
d_gene: -; abundance: -; j_gene: TRBJ2-5; v_gene: TRBV28; CDR3nt: TGTGCCAGCTCTGCGGGAAGCTTCCCGACCCAGTACTTC; CDR3aa: CASSAGSFPTQYF
d_gene: -; abundance: -; j_gene: TRBJ1-1; v_gene: TRBV4-1; CDR3nt: TGCGCCAGCAGCCAAGGACCGGCTATGAACACTGAAGCTTTCTTT; CDR3aa: CASSQGPAMNTEAFF
d_gene: -; abundance: -; j_gene: TRBJ1-5; v_gene: TRBV24-1; CDR3nt: TGTGCCACCAGTGATAGGGGAGGTTTGCATTTT; CDR3aa: CATSDRGGLHF
d_gene: TRBD2; abundance: -; j_gene: TRBJ2-1; v_gene: TRBV19; CDR3nt: TGTGCCAGTAGTAAAGGTTTTACAGCGGGAGGGAACAATGAGCAGTTCTTC; CDR3aa: CASSKGFTAGGNNEQFF
d_gene: -; abundance: -; j_gene: TRBJ1-5; v_gene: TRBV4-1; CDR3nt: TGCGCCAGCAGCCAAGACAGGGACGATAGCAATCAGCCCCAGCATTTT; CDR3aa: CASSQDRDDSNQPQHF
d_gene: TRBD2; abundance: -; j_gene: TRBJ2-3; v_gene: TRBV6-4; CDR3nt: TGTGCCAGCAGTACTAGCGGGGAAAGCACAGATACGCAGTATTTT; CDR3aa: CASSTSGESTDTQYF
d_gene: -; abundance: -; j_gene: TRBJ2-2; v_gene: TRBV28; CDR3nt: TGTGCCAGCAGACCAGGGATGGTCGGGGAGCTGTTTTTT; CDR3aa: CASRPGMVGELFF
d_gene: TRBD1; abundance: -; j_gene: TRBJ2-7; v_gene: TRBV4-1; CDR3nt: TGCGCCAGCAGCCAAGATGGAAACAGGGGTTACGAGCAGTACTTC; CDR3aa: CASSQDGNRGYEQYF
d_gene: -; abundance: -; j_gene: TRBJ2-1; v_gene: TRBV11-3; CDR3nt: TGTGCCAGCAGCCCTAGTTGGGGGAATGAGCAGTTCTTC; CDR3aa: CASSPSWGNEQFF
d_gene: -; abundance: -; j_gene: TRBJ1-5; v_gene: TRBV6-6; CDR3nt: TGTGCCAGCAGTTTCGGGGACGATCAGCCCCAGCATTTT; CDR3aa: CASSFGDDQPQHF
d_gene: -; abundance: once; j_gene: TRBJ1-1; v_gene: TRBV6-6; CDR3nt: TGTGCCAGCAGACCCGCTACCCACACGAACACTGAAGCTTTCTTT; CDR3aa: CASRPATHTNTEAFF
d_gene: -; abundance: -; j_gene: TRBJ2-1; v_gene: TRBV19; CDR3nt: TGTGCCAGTAGTATAGATCGGGGAGAGCAGTTCTTC; CDR3aa: CASSIDRGEQFF
d_gene: -; abundance: few; j_gene: TRBJ1-1; v_gene: TRBV5-6; CDR3nt: TGTGCCAGCAGTCCCCTGCGGGGGAACACTGAAGCTTTCTTT; CDR3aa: CASSPLRGNTEAFF
d_gene: -; abundance: -; j_gene: TRBJ2-7; v_gene: TRBV7-3; CDR3nt: TGTGCCAGCAGCTTGGGGCTAGCGAAAGCCTACGAGCAGTACTTC; CDR3aa: CASSLGLAKAYEQYF
d_gene: -; abundance: -; j_gene: TRBJ2-7; v_gene: TRBV5-1; CDR3nt: TGCGCCAGCAGCTCGGGGACGGTCACCTACGAGCAGTACTTC; CDR3aa: CASSSGTVTYEQYF
d_gene: TRBD1; abundance: -; j_gene: TRBJ2-1; v_gene: TRBV11-3; CDR3nt: TGTGCCAGCAGCTTAGAGGGGACAGTATACAATGAGCAGTTCTTC; CDR3aa: CASSLEGTVYNEQFF
d_gene: TRBD2; abundance: few; j_gene: TRBJ2-7; v_gene: TRBV6-5; CDR3nt: TGTGCCAGCAGTTCCGCGGGAGGACTCGAGCAGTACTTC; CDR3aa: CASSSAGGLEQYF
d_gene: -; abundance: -; j_gene: TRBJ2-2; v_gene: TRBV6-6; CDR3nt: TGTGCCAGCAGTTACTCGAAGACCAACGGGGAGCTGTTTTTT; CDR3aa: CASSYSKTNGELFF
d_gene: -; abundance: -; j_gene: TRBJ1-6; v_gene: TRBV12-3/TRBV12-4; CDR3nt: TGTGCCACCCGACCTGGAGATAATTCACCCCTCCACTTT; CDR3aa: CATRPGDNSPLHF
d_gene: TRBD1; abundance: -; j_gene: TRBJ2-2; v_gene: TRBV7-3; CDR3nt: TGTGCCAGCAGCCTACAGGGGACAACGAACACCGGGGAGCTGTTTTTT; CDR3aa: CASSLQGTTNTGELFF
d_gene: -; abundance: -; j_gene: TRBJ1-1; v_gene: TRBV20-1; CDR3nt: TGCAGTGCTCAAGGGAACACTGAAGCTTTCTTT; CDR3aa: CSAQGNTEAFF
d_gene: -; abundance: few; j_gene: TRBJ1-2; v_gene: TRBV15; CDR3nt: TGTGCCACCAGCAGAGATGGGGCCGACGGGGGCTACACCTTC; CDR3aa: CATSRDGADGGYTF
d_gene: TRBD2; abundance: -; j_gene: TRBJ2-7; v_gene: TRBV27; CDR3nt: TGTGCCAGCAGTTTTCAGCGGGAGAGTTACGAGCAGTACTTC; CDR3aa: CASSFQRESYEQYF
d_gene: TRBD1; abundance: -; j_gene: TRBJ2-2; v_gene: TRBV5-1; CDR3nt: TGCGCCAGCAGCCGACGGACAGGGCTGACCGGGGAGCTGTTTTTT; CDR3aa: CASSRRTGLTGELFF
d_gene: TRBD2; abundance: -; j_gene: TRBJ2-5; v_gene: TRBV7-2; CDR3nt: TGTGCCAGCAGTCAAACTAGCGGGGGGAAAGAGACCCAGTACTTC; CDR3aa: CASSQTSGGKETQYF
d_gene: -; abundance: -; j_gene: TRBJ1-1; v_gene: TRBV20-1; CDR3nt: TGCAGTGCTAGTGCGGGGGACTACACTGAAGCTTTCTTT; CDR3aa: CSASAGDYTEAFF
d_gene: TRBD1; abundance: once; j_gene: TRBJ1-1; v_gene: TRBV29-1; CDR3nt: TGCAGCGTTGCTCGGACAGGAGATCTCACTGAAGCTTTCTTT; CDR3aa: CSVARTGDLTEAFF
d_gene: -; abundance: -; j_gene: TRBJ2-7; v_gene: TRBV10-3; CDR3nt: TGTGCCATCCATGAGGGGGGAGGGGAGCAGTACTTC; CDR3aa: CAIHEGGGEQYF
d_gene: TRBD1; abundance: -; j_gene: TRBJ2-2; v_gene: TRBV24-1; CDR3nt: TGTGCCACCAGTGACCCGGGACAGGGGGCCGGGGAGCTGTTTTTT; CDR3aa: CATSDPGQGAGELFF
d_gene: -; abundance: -; j_gene: TRBJ2-2; v_gene: TRBV27; CDR3nt: TGTGCCAGCAGTCCTCTCGGGCTTTTCTCCGGGGAGCTGTTTTTT; CDR3aa: CASSPLGLFSGELFF
d_gene: -; abundance: -; j_gene: TRBJ2-1; v_gene: TRBV6-5; CDR3nt: TGTGCCAGCAAAAGGGGGGGGGAATACAATGAGCAGTTCTTC; CDR3aa: CASKRGGEYNEQFF
d_gene: -; abundance: few; j_gene: TRBJ1-6; v_gene: TRBV19; CDR3nt: TGTGCCAGTAGTGTCGGACAGTTTCAAAGTTCACCCCTCCACTTT; CDR3aa: CASSVGQFQSSPLHF
d_gene: TRBD1; abundance: -; j_gene: TRBJ1-2; v_gene: TRBV19; CDR3nt: TGTGCCAGTAGCGGACAGGGTTTAGGTGGCTACACCTTC; CDR3aa: CASSGQGLGGYTF
d_gene: TRBD1; abundance: -; j_gene: TRBJ1-1; v_gene: TRBV2; CDR3nt: TGTGCCAGCAGCGTCAGGGGGCAAGCTTTCTTT; CDR3aa: CASSVRGQAFF
d_gene: -; abundance: -; j_gene: TRBJ1-3; v_gene: TRBV18; CDR3nt: TGTGCCAGCTCACCAGAGCAAATCTCTGGAAACACCATATATTTT; CDR3aa: CASSPEQISGNTIYF
d_gene: TRBD2; abundance: -; j_gene: TRBJ2-5; v_gene: TRBV5-1; CDR3nt: TGCGCCAGCAGCTTGTCTCTAGCGGGAGGGGGCCAAGAGACCCAGTACTTC; CDR3aa: CASSLSLAGGGQETQYF
d_gene: TRBD1; abundance: few; j_gene: TRBJ2-7; v_gene: TRBV2; CDR3nt: TGTGCCAGCAGGGAAAGGACAGGGATGGCCTACGAGCAGTACTTC; CDR3aa: CASRERTGMAYEQYF
d_gene: TRBD1; abundance: -; j_gene: TRBJ1-6; v_gene: TRBV9; CDR3nt: TGTGCCAGCAGCGCTGGGACAGGGGGAGGTTCACCCCTCCACTTT; CDR3aa: CASSAGTGGGSPLHF
d_gene: TRBD1; abundance: -; j_gene: TRBJ1-1; v_gene: TRBV6-5; CDR3nt: TGTGCCAGCAGTTCCCCCGGGACAGGGTACACTGAAGCTTTCTTT; CDR3aa: CASSSPGTGYTEAFF
d_gene: -; abundance: -; j_gene: TRBJ2-1; v_gene: TRBV7-3; CDR3nt: TGTGCCAGCAGCTTAACGGGAGAGCAGTTCTTC; CDR3aa: CASSLTGEQFF
d_gene: TRBD2; abundance: few; j_gene: TRBJ2-7; v_gene: TRBV11-1; CDR3nt: TGTGCCAGCAGTTATACCGGGACTACCAACGAGCAGTACTTC; CDR3aa: CASSYTGTTNEQYF
d_gene: TRBD2; abundance: -; j_gene: TRBJ2-7; v_gene: TRBV4-1; CDR3nt: TGCGCCAGCAGCCGAAGTAGCGGGAACTCCTACGAGCAGTACTTC; CDR3aa: CASSRSSGNSYEQYF
d_gene: -; abundance: -; j_gene: TRBJ1-1; v_gene: TRBV10-3; CDR3nt: TGTGCCATCGGACTTGGGGGCGAGACTGAAGCTTTCTTT; CDR3aa: CAIGLGGETEAFF
d_gene: TRBD2; abundance: -; j_gene: TRBJ2-7; v_gene: TRBV7-8; CDR3nt: TGTGCCAGCAGCTATACTAGCGGGAGTAGATACGAGCAGTACTTC; CDR3aa: CASSYTSGSRYEQYF
d_gene: -; abundance: -; j_gene: TRBJ2-5; v_gene: TRBV5-6; CDR3nt: TGTGCCAGCAGCTTTAGGGAGACCCAGTACTTC; CDR3aa: CASSFRETQYF
d_gene: TRBD2; abundance: -; j_gene: TRBJ2-3; v_gene: TRBV10-3; CDR3nt: TGTGCCATCAGTGAGATGACTAGCCTTAGCACAGATACGCAGTATTTT; CDR3aa: CAISEMTSLSTDTQYF
d_gene: TRBD1; abundance: few; j_gene: TRBJ2-1; v_gene: TRBV28; CDR3nt: TGTGCCAGCAGTCCACGCCTAACAGGGGGGAATGAGCAGTTCTTC; CDR3aa: CASSPRLTGGNEQFF
d_gene: -; abundance: -; j_gene: TRBJ2-3; v_gene: TRBV2; CDR3nt: TGTGCCAGCAGTGATTCGGGCGGATACACAGATACGCAGTATTTT; CDR3aa: CASSDSGGYTDTQYF
d_gene: -; abundance: -; j_gene: TRBJ1-6; v_gene: TRBV5-4; CDR3nt: TGTGCCAGCAGCTTGTGGCCAAACGCTGATTCACCCCTCCACTTT; CDR3aa: CASSLWPNADSPLHF